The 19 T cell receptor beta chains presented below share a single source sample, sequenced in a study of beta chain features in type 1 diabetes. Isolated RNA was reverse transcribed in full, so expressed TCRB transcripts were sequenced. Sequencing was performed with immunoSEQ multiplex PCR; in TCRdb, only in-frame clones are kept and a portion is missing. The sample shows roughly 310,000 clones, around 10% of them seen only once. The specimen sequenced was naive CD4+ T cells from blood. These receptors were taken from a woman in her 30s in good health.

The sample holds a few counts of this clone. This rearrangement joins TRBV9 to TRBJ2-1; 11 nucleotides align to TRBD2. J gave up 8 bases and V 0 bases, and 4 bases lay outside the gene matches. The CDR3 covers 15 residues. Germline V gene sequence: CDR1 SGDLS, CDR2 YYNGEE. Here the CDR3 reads CASSVGLAGRDEQFF. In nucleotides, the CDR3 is TGTGCCAGCAGCGTAGGACTAGCGGGAAGAGATGAGCAGTTCTTC.

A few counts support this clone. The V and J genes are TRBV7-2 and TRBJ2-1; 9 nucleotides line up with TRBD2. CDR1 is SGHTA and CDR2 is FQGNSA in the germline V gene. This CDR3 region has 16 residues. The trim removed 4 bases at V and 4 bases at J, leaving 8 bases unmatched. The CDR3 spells CASSSRLAGAYNEQFF. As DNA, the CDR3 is TGTGCCAGCAGCTCCCGATTAGCGGGAGCTTACAATGAGCAGTTCTTC.

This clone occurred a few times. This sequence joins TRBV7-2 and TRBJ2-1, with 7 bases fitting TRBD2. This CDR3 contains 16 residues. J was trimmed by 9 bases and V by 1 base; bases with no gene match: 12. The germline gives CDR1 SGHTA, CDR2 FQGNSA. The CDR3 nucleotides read TGTGCCAGCAGCTTAGGGCCCCCCGGCGGGAGAAGTGAGCAGTTCTTC. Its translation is CASSLGPPGGRSEQFF. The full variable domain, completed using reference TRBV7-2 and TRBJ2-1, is GAGVSQSPSNKVTEKGKDVELRCDPISGHTALYWYRQSLGQGLEFLIYFQGNSAPDKSGLPSDRFSAERTGGSVSTLTIQRTQQEDSAVYLCASSLGPPGGRSEQFFGPGTRLTVL.

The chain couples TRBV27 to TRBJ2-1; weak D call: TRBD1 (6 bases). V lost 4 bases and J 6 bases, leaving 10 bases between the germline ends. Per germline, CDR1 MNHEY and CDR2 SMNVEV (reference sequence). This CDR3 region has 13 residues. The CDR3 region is CASSSNRANEQFF. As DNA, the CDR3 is TGTGCCAGCAGTTCGAACAGGGCCAATGAGCAGTTCTTC.

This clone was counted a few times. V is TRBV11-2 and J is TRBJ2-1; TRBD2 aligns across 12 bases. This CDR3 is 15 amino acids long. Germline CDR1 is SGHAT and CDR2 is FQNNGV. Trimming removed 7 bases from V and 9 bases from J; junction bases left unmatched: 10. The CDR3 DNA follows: TGTGCCAGCACCAACCGACTAGCGGGAGTGGCTGAGCAGTTCTTC. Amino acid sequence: CASTNRLAGVAEQFF.

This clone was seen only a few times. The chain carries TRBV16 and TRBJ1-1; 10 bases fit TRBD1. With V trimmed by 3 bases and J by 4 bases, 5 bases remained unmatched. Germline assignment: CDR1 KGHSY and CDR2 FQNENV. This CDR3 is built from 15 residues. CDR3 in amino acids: CASSHPGQGPTEAFF. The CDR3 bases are TGTGCCAGCAGCCACCCGGGACAGGGGCCCACTGAAGCTTTCTTT.

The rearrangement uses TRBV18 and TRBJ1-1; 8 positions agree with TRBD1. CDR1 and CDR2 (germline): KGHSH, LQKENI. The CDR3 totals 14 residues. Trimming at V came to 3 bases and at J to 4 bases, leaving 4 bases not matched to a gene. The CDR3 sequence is CASSPNTGGTEAFF. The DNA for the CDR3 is TGTGCCAGCTCACCTAATACAGGGGGCACTGAAGCTTTCTTT.

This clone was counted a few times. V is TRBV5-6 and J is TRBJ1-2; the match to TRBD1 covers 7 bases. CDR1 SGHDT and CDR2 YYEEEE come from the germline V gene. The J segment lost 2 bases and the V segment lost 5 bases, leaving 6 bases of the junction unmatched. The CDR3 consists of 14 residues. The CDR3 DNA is TGTGCCAGCAGACTACAGGGGAGGAACTATGGCTACACCTTC. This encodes CASRLQGRNYGYTF. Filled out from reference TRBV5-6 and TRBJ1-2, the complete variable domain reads DAGVTQSPTHLIKTRGQQVTLRCSPKSGHDTVSWYQQALGQGPQFIFQYYEEEERQRGNFPDRFSGHQFPNYSSELNVNALLLGDSALYLCASRLQGRNYGYTFGSGTRLTVV.

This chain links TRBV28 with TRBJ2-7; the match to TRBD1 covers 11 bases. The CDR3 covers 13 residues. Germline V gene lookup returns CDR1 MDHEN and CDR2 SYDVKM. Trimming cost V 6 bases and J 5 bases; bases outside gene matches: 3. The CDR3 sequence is CASRGQGVNEQYF. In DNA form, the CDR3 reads TGTGCCAGCAGGGGACAGGGGGTAAACGAGCAGTACTTC.

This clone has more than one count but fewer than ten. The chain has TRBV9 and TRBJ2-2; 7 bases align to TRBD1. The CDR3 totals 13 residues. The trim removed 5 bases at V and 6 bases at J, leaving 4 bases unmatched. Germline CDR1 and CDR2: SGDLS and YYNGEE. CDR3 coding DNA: TGTGCCAGCAGTTCGAGGGGGCCCGGGGAGCTGTTTTTT. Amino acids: CASSSRGPGELFF.

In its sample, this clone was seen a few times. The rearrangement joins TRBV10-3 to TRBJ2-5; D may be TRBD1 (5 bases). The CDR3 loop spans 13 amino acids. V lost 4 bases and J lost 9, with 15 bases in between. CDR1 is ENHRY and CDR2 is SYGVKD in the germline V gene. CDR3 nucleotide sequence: TGTGCCATCAGTGCTGGGGCCTTTGGGGCCCAGTACTTC. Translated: CAISAGAFGAQYF.

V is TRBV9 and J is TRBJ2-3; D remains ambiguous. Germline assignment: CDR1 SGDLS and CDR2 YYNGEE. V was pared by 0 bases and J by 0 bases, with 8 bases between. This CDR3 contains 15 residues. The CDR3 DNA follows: TGTGCCAGCAGCGTAGTCTCCCTAAGCACAGATACGCAGTATTTT. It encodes CASSVVSLSTDTQYF.

In DNA, the CDR3 is TGTGCCAGCTCACCGACTAGCGGGGACACAGATACGCAGTATTTT. This sequence encodes CASSPTSGDTDTQYF. The V gene is TRBV18, the J gene TRBJ2-3, with 11 bases aligning to TRBD2. V dropped 3 bases and J dropped 2; count of bases not matched to a gene: 1. The CDR3 is 15 amino acids. Germline V gene lookup returns CDR1 KGHSH and CDR2 LQKENI.

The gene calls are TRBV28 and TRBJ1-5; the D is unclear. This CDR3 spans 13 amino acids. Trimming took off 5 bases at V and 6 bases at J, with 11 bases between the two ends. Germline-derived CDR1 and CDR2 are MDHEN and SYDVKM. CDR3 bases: TGTGCCAGCAGTAGGCAGGTGCCTCAGCCCCAGCATTTT. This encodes CASSRQVPQPQHF.

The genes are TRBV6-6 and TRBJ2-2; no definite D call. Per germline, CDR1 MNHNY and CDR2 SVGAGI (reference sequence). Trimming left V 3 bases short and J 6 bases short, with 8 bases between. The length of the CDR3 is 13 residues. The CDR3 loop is CASSYPGSGELFF. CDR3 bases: TGTGCCAGCAGTTATCCCGGTTCCGGGGAGCTGTTTTTT.

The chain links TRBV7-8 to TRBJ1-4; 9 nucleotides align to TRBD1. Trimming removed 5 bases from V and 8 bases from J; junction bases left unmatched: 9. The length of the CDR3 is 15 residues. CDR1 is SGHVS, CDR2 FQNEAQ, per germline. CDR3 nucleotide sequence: TGTGCCAGCAGCCCACCCGGGACAGGGCGAGAAAAACTGTTTTTT. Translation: CASSPPGTGREKLFF.

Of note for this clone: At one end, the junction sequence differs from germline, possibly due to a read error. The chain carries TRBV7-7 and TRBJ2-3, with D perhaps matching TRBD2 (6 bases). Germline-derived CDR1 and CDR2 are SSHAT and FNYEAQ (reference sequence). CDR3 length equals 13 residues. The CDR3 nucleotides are TGTGCTAGCAGCGCTAGACTAGGTTCCGCGCAGTATTTT. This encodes CASSARLGSAQYF.

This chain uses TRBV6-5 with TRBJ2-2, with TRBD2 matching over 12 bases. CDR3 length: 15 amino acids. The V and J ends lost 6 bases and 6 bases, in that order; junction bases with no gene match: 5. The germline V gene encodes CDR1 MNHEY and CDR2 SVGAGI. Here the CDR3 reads CASRLAGGPPGELFF. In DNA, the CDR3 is TGTGCCAGCAGGCTAGCGGGAGGGCCGCCCGGGGAGCTGTTTTTT.

CDR3 sequence reads: CASSFRGTGSYEQYF. The CDR3 DNA is TGTGCCAGCAGTTTTCGGGGGACGGGCTCCTACGAGCAGTACTTC. The chain joins TRBV28 to TRBJ2-7, with D tentatively TRBD2 (6 bases). The CDR3 is 15 amino acids. Trimming took off 3 bases at V and 0 bases at J, with 12 bases between the two ends. The germline V gene has CDR1 MDHEN and CDR2 SYDVKM.